The 8 T cell receptor beta chains listed next were all sequenced from one sample in a study of tissue T cells after allogeneic stem cell transplantation. TCRdb's copy holds only in-frame clones and misses some; the assay was immunoSEQ multiplex PCR. The sample yields roughly 25,000 clones, 91% seen once. This specimen consisted of blood, obtained before transplantation. The source of these receptors is a male donor aged 60 or older who later had graft-versus-host disease after an allogeneic stem cell transplant.

The V call is TRBV10-1, the J call TRBJ2-3; tentative D call: TRBD2 (5 bases). With 3 bases removed from V and 4 bases from J, the gap between germline ends came to 14 bases. Germline V gene sequence: CDR1 WNHNN, CDR2 SYGVQD (reference sequence). The CDR3 has 15 amino acids. As DNA, the CDR3 is TGCGCCAGCAGTGACTATTCGGGGTCGGCAGATACGCAGTATTTT. Translation: CASSDYSGSADTQYF.

The CDR3 bases are TGTGCCAGCAGTTTATTTGGGACCCTGAACACTGAAGCTTTCTTT. It codes for CASSLFGTLNTEAFF. The chain recombines TRBV28 with TRBJ1-1; D may be TRBD1 (5 bases). The CDR3 loop spans 15 amino acids. The V end lost 1 base, the J end lost 0 bases, and 9 bases lay between the germline ends. Germline assignment: CDR1 MDHEN and CDR2 SYDVKM.

This clone was counted a few times. The V call is TRBV18, the J call TRBJ1-2; weak D call: TRBD1 (6 bases). Germline CDR1 KGHSH, CDR2 LQKENI. The V and J ends lost 1 base and 3 bases respectively, with 6 bases between them. This CDR3 contains 13 residues. The CDR3 nucleotides are TGTGCCAGCTCACCACAGGGGGACTATGGCTACACCTTC. Translating it yields CASSPQGDYGYTF.

The chain combines TRBV7-2 with TRBJ2-7; possibly TRBD1 or TRBD2 for D (5 bases each). Trimming left V 3 bases short and J 3 bases short, with 12 bases between. Per the germline V gene, CDR1 is SGHTA and CDR2 is FQGNSA. The CDR3 is 14 residues long. The CDR3 loop is CASSFSSGGYEQYF. Written as DNA, the CDR3 is TGTGCCAGCAGCTTCTCTTCTGGGGGCTACGAGCAGTACTTC.

The J gene is TRBJ2-1, the V gene TRBV27, with 12 nucleotides matching TRBD2. Germline V CDR1 and CDR2: MNHEY, SMNVEV (reference sequence). The trim removed 5 bases at V and 8 bases at J, leaving 13 bases unmatched. The CDR3 is 17 residues long. CDR3 residues: CASSLKGPGLAGYEQFF. The CDR3 DNA sequence: TGTGCCAGCAGTCTTAAGGGACCCGGACTAGCGGGGTATGAGCAGTTCTTC.

V gene TRBV20-1 combines with J gene TRBJ2-5, with TRBD2 matching 14 bases. The CDR3 consists of 15 residues. J lost 5 bases, V lost 3 bases, and 5 bases had no gene match. In germline, CDR1 is DFQATT, CDR2 SNEGSKA (reference sequence). The CDR3 loop reads CSASRRLAGGETQYF. CDR3 sequence (DNA): TGCAGTGCTAGTCGTCGACTAGCGGGAGGGGAGACCCAGTACTTC.

The chain combines TRBV27 with TRBJ1-1, with D perhaps matching TRBD1 (5 bases). Germline-derived CDR1 and CDR2 are MNHEY and SMNVEV (reference sequence). CDR3 length: 14 residues. V lost 3 bases and J lost 1, with 9 bases in between. CDR3: CASSFRQSNTEAFF. Written as DNA, the CDR3 is TGTGCCAGCAGTTTCCGACAGTCGAACACTGAAGCTTTCTTT.

V is TRBV6-1 and J is TRBJ2-5; D is perhaps TRBD1 or TRBD2 (5 bases each). This CDR3 has 15 amino acids. CDR1 is MNHNS, CDR2 SASEGT, per germline. Deletions cut 3 bases from V and 4 bases from J, with 15 bases between. CDR3 in amino acids: CASSELGVRGETQYF. CDR3 DNA sequence: TGTGCCAGCAGTGAGTTGGGGGTTAGGGGAGAGACCCAGTACTTC.